Below, 17 T cell receptor beta chains from the same sample are listed, as sequenced in a study of cytomegalovirus exposure and HLA in healthy donors. PCR was performed using 60 Vbeta and 13 Jbeta primers. This table comes from immunoSEQ multiplex PCR, and its TCRdb copy is limited to in-frame clones, with some not included. The sample has under 200,000 clones, roughly 85% seen once; the top ten hold around a tenth. Material for sequencing was PBMCs. These receptors all come from a man younger than 35 in good health and CMV-seropositive.

The CDR3 here is CASSQEEAAPYNEQFF. The CDR3 coding sequence is TGTGCCAGCAGCCAAGAAGAGGCGGCTCCCTACAATGAGCAGTTCTTC. This chain uses TRBV4-2 with TRBJ2-1; D uncertain. The V end was cut by 0 bases, the J end by 2 bases, with 11 bases between. The CDR3 contains 16 residues. Per germline, CDR1 LGHNA and CDR2 YNFKEQ.

The CDR3 reads CASSVGLAGGTNTGELFF. CDR3 coding DNA: TGTGCCAGCAGCGTGGGACTAGCGGGGGGCACGAACACCGGGGAGCTGTTTTTT. V and J are TRBV7-9 and TRBJ2-2; TRBD2 matches at 15 bases. Losses at the gene ends were 5 bases for V and 0 bases for J; bases not matched to a gene: 4. The CDR3 is made up of 18 amino acids. The germline V gene has CDR1 SEHNR and CDR2 FQNEAQ (reference sequence).

V gene TRBV5-1 combines with J gene TRBJ2-1; TRBD2 is a possible D gene (6 bases). Germline V gene lookup returns CDR1 SGHRS and CDR2 YFSETQ. CDR3 size: 20 residues. The V end lost 0 bases, the J end lost 7 bases, and 29 bases lay between the germline ends. CDR3 sequence reads: CASSLVEEGWTSASWNEQFF. The CDR3 coding sequence is TGCGCCAGCAGCTTGGTGGAGGAGGGGTGGACATCGGCGAGTTGGAATGAGCAGTTCTTC.

V and J are TRBV5-1 and TRBJ2-5; TRBD2 is a possible D gene (6 bases). Germline V lookup: CDR1 SGHRS, CDR2 YFSETQ. The CDR3 spans 15 residues. Trimming cost V 7 bases and J 3 bases, with 19 bases left between them. The CDR3 protein is CASSLGGALKETQYF. The CDR3 DNA follows: TGCGCCAGCTCCCTCGGGGGAGCCCTTAAAGAGACCCAGTACTTC.

J is TRBJ2-1 and V is TRBV11-3; 13 bases map to TRBD2. The germline V gene has CDR1 SGHNT and CDR2 YENEEA. Unmatched junction bases numbered 2, after V lost 5 bases and J lost 4 bases. CDR3 length: 15 residues. The CDR3 coding sequence is TGTGCCAGCAGCAAGACTAGCGGGGGGTACAATGAGCAGTTCTTC. It specifies CASSKTSGGYNEQFF.

The J gene is TRBJ2-7, the V gene TRBV19, with 9 nucleotides matching TRBD1. The J segment lost 3 bases and the V segment lost 5 bases, leaving 8 bases of the junction unmatched. From germline, CDR1 is LNHDA and CDR2 SQIVND (reference sequence). The CDR3 runs to 15 residues. Here the CDR3 DNA reads TGTGCCAGTAGTCGCTCCGGGACAGGGCTCTACGAGCAGTACTTC. Residues: CASSRSGTGLYEQYF.

The chain is built from TRBV9 and TRBJ1-2, with D possibly matching TRBD1 (6 bases). CDR3 length equals 15 residues. Trimming cost V 4 bases and J 7 bases, with 20 bases left between them. From germline, CDR1 is SGDLS and CDR2 YYNGEE. This CDR3 is CASSLTSRDISGYTF. The CDR3 DNA follows: TGTGCCAGCAGCCTCACGTCCCGGGACATAAGTGGCTACACCTTC.

This chain uses TRBV7-2 with TRBJ2-5, with 13 bases that match TRBD2. The CDR3 is made up of 15 amino acids. CDR1 is SGHTA, CDR2 FQGNSA, per germline. V gave up 5 bases and J gave up 5 bases; unmatched junction bases: 5. CDR3 residues: CASSTLAGGQETQYF. The CDR3 DNA reads as TGTGCCAGCAGCACACTAGCGGGGGGGCAGGAGACCCAGTACTTC.

The J gene is TRBJ1-4, the V gene TRBV19, with 9 bases lining up with TRBD1. There are 14 residues in the CDR3. With 7 bases clipped from V and 8 bases from J, the junction kept 8 bases outside the gene matches. Germline CDR1 is LNHDA and CDR2 is SQIVND (reference sequence). The CDR3 region is CASMGPGQGEKLFF. CDR3 nucleotide sequence: TGTGCCAGTATGGGACCGGGACAGGGAGAAAAACTGTTTTTT.

The chain couples TRBV5-1 to TRBJ2-1, with TRBD2 identical over 10 bases. CDR3 length: 17 amino acids. Germline values: CDR1 SGHRS, CDR2 YFSETQ. J was trimmed by 0 bases and V by 0 bases; bases with no gene match: 3. DNA of the CDR3: TGCGCCAGCAGCTTGGAGCGGGGGGGGAGCTCCTACAATGAGCAGTTCTTC. It encodes CASSLERGGSSYNEQFF.

The CDR3 nucleotides read TGTGCCAGCAGCCGAGCGGCTTCAGCCTACGAGCAGTACTTC. Residues: CASSRAASAYEQYF. V and J are TRBV7-2 and TRBJ2-7; the D gene is possibly TRBD2 (5 bases). Germline V CDR1 and CDR2: SGHTA, FQGNSA. Between the trimmed V and J ends, which lost 5 bases and 2 bases, there was a span of 13 bases. The CDR3 extends over 14 amino acids.

The rearrangement joins TRBV25-1 to TRBJ2-2; 10 bases align to TRBD1. This CDR3 is built from 15 residues. Germline CDR1 and CDR2: MGHDK and SYGVNS. The junction had 5 bases not matched to a gene; V was cut back by 4 bases and J by 6 bases. The CDR3, as DNA: TGTGCCAGCAGTGGGGGGACAGGGGTTGCCGGGGAGCTGTTTTTT. This encodes CASSGGTGVAGELFF.

V gene TRBV5-1 combines with J gene TRBJ1-6, with 11 bases identical to TRBD1. Germline V gene lookup returns CDR1 SGHRS and CDR2 YFSETQ. CDR3 length: 17 residues. V was pared by 3 bases and J by 1 base, with 3 bases of the junction left unmatched. The CDR3 protein is CASSWGTGGSYNSPLHF. The CDR3 DNA reads TGCGCCAGCAGCTGGGGGACAGGGGGGTCCTATAATTCACCCCTCCACTTT.

The rearrangement uses TRBV12-5 and TRBJ2-3; D is perhaps TRBD1 (5 bases). This CDR3 is built from 13 residues. V lost 6 bases and J lost 2, with 9 bases in between. From germline, CDR1 is LGHNT and CDR2 FRNRAP. CDR3 DNA: TGTGCTAGTGGGGACACCATCACAGATACGCAGTATTTT. It codes for CASGDTITDTQYF.

CDR3 DNA sequence: TGTGCCAGCAGTAAGGGACAGGGGTACACCGGGGAGCTGTTTTTT. Its protein is CASSKGQGYTGELFF. This chain uses TRBV6-1 with TRBJ2-2; 10 bases map to TRBD1. The CDR3 consists of 15 residues. Germline trimming cut 5 bases from V and 3 bases from J; bases unmatched to any gene: 3. Germline loops: CDR1 MNHNS, CDR2 SASEGT.

The chain has TRBV9 and TRBJ1-6; D may be TRBD1 (5 bases). The CDR3 sequence is 16 residues long. CDR1 is SGDLS, CDR2 YYNGEE, per germline. V was shortened by 3 bases and J by 6 bases, with 16 bases between the two germline ends. CDR3 coding DNA: TGTGCCAGCAGCGCTTCCGGGAGGACAACTAATTCACCCCTCCACTTT. It yields the protein CASSASGRTTNSPLHF.

The V and J genes are TRBV6-6 and TRBJ2-5; the match to TRBD1 covers 10 bases. The V segment lost 8 bases and the J segment 4 bases; nucleotides outside the gene matches: 7. The CDR3 runs 14 residues. CDR1 is MNHNY, CDR2 SVGAGI, per germline (reference sequence). CDR3 nucleotide sequence: TGTGCCAGCCGACGCCGGGACAGGGGAGAGACCCAGTACTTC. This codes for CASRRRDRGETQYF.